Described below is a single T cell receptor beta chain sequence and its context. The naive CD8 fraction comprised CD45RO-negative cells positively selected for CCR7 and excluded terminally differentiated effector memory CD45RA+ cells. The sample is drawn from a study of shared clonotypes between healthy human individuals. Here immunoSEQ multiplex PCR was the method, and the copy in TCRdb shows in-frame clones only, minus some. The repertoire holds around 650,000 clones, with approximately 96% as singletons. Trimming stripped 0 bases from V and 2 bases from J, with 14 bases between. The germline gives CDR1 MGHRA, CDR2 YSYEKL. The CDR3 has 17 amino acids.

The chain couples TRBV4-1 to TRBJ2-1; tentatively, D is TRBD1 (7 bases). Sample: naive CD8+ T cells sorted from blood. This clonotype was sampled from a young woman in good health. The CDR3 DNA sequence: TGCGCCAGCAGCCAAGACGACGACAGGGAGGCCTACAATGAGCAGTTCTTC. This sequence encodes CASSQDDDREAYNEQFF.